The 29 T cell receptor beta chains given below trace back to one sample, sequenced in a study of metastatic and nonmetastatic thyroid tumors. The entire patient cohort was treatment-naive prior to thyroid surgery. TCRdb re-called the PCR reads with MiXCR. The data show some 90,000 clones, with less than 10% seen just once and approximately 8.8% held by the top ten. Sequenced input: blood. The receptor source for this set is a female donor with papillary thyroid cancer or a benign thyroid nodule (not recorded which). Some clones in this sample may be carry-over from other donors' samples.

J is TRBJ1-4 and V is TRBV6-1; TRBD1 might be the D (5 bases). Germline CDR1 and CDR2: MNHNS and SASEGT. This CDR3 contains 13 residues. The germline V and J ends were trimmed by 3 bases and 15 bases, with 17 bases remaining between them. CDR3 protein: CASSDVDTTTVFF. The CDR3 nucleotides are TGTGCCAGCAGTGACGTGGACACCACAACTGTGTTTTTT.

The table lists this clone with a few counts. The CDR3 DNA follows: TGTGCCTGGAGTCCGGCGTTGGGGGAGCAGTACTTC. It yields the protein CAWSPALGEQYF. The genes are TRBV30 and TRBJ2-7; no reliable D call. Per the germline V gene, CDR1 is GTSNPN and CDR2 is SVGIG (reference sequence). This CDR3 is 12 amino acids long. V was pared by 2 bases and J by 7 bases, with 12 bases between.

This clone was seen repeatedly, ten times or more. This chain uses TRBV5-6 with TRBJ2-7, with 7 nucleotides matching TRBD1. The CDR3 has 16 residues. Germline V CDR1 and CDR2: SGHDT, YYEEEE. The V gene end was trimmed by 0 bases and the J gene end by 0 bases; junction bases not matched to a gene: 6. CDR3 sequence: CASSLEQGRISYEQYF. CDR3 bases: TGTGCCAGCAGCTTGGAACAGGGGCGAATCTCCTACGAGCAGTACTTC.

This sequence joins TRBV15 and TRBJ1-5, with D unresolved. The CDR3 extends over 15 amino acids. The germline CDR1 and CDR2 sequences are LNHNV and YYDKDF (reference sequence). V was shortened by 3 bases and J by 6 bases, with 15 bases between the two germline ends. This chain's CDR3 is CATSSEGIVGQPQHF. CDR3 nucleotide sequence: TGTGCCACCAGCAGTGAAGGGATAGTGGGTCAGCCCCAGCATTTT.

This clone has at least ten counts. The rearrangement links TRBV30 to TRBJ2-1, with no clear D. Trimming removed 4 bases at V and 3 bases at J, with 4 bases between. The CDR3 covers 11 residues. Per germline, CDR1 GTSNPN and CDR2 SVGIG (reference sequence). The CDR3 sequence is CAWKGYNEQFF. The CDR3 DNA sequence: TGTGCCTGGAAGGGCTACAATGAGCAGTTCTTC.

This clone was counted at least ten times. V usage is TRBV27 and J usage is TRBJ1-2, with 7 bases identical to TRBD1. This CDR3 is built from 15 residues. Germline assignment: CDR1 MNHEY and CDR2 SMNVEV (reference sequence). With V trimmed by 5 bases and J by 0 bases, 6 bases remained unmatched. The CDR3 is CASSGTAFANYGYTF. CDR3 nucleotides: TGTGCCAGCAGTGGGACAGCGTTTGCTAACTATGGCTACACCTTC.

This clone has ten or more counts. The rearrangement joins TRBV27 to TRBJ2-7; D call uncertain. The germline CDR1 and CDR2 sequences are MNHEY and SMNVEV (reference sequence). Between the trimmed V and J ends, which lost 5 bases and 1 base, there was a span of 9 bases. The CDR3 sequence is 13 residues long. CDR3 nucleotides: TGTGCCAGCAGTGGGCAGAGTTCCTACGAGCAGTACTTC. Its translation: CASSGQSSYEQYF.

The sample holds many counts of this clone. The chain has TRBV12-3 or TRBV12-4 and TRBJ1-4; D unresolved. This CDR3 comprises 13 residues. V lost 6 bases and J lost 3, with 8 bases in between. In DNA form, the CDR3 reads TGTGCCAGCAGCCAAAATTCTAATGAAAAACTGTTTTTT. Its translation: CASSQNSNEKLFF.

CDR3: CATSRSLDRAGQETQYF. The CDR3 DNA reads as TGTGCCACCAGCAGGTCTCTAGACAGGGCGGGGCAAGAGACCCAGTACTTC. This chain uses TRBV15 with TRBJ2-5; tentative D call: TRBD1 (7 bases). Trimming removed 3 bases at V and 2 bases at J, with 19 bases between. This CDR3 has 17 residues. Germline CDR1 and CDR2: LNHNV and YYDKDF (reference sequence).

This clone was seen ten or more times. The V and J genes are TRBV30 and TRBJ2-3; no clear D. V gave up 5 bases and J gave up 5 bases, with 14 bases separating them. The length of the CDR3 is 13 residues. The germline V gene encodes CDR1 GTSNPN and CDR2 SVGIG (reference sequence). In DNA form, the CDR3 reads TGTGCCTGGTCTGGGATGACGGTAGATACGCAGTATTTT. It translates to CAWSGMTVDTQYF.

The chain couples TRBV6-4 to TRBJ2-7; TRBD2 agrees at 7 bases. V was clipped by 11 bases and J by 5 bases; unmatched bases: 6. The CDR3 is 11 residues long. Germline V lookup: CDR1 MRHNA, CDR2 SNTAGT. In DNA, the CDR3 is TGTGCCGGGGGACGGGGGGACGAGCAGTACTTC. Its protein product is CAGGRGDEQYF.

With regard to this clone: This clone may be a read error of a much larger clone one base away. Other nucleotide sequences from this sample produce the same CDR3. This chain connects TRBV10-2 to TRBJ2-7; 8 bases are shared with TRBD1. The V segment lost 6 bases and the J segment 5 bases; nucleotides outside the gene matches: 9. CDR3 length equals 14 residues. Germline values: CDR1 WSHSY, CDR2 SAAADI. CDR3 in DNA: TGCGCCAGCAGATTACCTGGACAGGGTCACGAGCAGTACTTC. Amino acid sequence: CASRLPGQGHEQYF.

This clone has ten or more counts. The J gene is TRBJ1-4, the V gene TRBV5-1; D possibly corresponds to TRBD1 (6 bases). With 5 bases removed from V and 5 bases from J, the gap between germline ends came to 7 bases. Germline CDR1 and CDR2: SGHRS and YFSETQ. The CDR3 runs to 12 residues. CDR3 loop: CASRQGNEKLFF. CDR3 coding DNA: TGCGCCAGCAGACAGGGAAATGAAAAACTGTTTTTT.

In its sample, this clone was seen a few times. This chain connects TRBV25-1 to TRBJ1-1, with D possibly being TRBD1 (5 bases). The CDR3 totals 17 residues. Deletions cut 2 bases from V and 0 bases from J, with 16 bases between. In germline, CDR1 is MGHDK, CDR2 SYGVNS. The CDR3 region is CASSEKTRVGMNTEAFF. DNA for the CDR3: TGTGCCAGCAGTGAAAAAACCAGGGTGGGCATGAACACTGAAGCTTTCTTT.

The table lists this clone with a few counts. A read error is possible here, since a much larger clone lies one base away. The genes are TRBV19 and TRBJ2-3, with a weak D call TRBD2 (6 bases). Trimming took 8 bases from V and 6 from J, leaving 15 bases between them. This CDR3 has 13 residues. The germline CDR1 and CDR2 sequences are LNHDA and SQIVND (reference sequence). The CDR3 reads CASLGGQWDTQYF. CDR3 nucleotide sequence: TGTGCCAGTCTGGGGGGTCAGTGGGATACGCAGTATTTT.

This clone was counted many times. CDR3 nucleotides: TGTGCCAGCAGCCCGCAGGGACAGGGGAAGGCAGATACGCAGTATTTT. It specifies CASSPQGQGKADTQYF. The J gene is TRBJ2-3, the V gene TRBV7-3; 10 nucleotides line up with TRBD1. The CDR3 runs to 16 residues. CDR1 SGHTA and CDR2 FQGTGA come from the germline V gene. The V gene end was trimmed by 5 bases and the J gene end by 4 bases; junction bases not matched to a gene: 9.

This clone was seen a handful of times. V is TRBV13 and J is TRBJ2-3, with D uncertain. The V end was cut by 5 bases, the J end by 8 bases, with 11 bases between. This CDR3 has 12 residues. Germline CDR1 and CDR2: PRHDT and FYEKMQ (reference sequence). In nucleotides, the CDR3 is TGTGCCAGCAGCCCCCGCGTAGGTACGCAGTATTTT. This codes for CASSPRVGTQYF.

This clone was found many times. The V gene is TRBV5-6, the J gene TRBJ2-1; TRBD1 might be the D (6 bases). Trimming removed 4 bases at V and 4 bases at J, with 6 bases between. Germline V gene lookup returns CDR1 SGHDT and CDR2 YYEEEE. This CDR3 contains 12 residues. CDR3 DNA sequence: TGTGCCAGCAGCGGACAGTACAATGAGCAGTTCTTC. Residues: CASSGQYNEQFF.

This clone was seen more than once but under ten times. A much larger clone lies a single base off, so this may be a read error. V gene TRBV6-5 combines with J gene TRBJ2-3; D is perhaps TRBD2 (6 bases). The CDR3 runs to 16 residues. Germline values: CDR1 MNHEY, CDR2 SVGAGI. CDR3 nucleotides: TGTGCCAGCATTTACCCCCGGCCGGGGGTCGCGAATACGCAGTATTTT. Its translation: CASIYPRPGVANTQYF.

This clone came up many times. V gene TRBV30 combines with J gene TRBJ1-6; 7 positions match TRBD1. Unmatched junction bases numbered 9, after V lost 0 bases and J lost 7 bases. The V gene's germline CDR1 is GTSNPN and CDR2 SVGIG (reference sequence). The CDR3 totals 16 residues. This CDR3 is CAWSVPAGGLNSPLHF. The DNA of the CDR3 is TGTGCCTGGAGTGTACCGGCAGGGGGTTTAAATTCACCCCTCCACTTT.

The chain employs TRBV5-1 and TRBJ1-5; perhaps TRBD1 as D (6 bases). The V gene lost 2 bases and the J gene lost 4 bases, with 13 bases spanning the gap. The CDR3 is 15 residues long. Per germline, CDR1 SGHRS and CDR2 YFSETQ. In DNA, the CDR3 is TGCGCCAGCAGCTTACGGGGGGCGAGAAATCAGCCCCAGCATTTT. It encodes CASSLRGARNQPQHF.

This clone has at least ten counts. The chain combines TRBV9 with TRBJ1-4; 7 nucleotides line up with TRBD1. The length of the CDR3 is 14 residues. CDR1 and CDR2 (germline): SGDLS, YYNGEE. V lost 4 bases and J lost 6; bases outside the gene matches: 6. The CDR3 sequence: CASSLGTEDEKLFF. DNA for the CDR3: TGTGCCAGCAGCCTCGGGACAGAGGATGAAAAACTGTTTTTT.

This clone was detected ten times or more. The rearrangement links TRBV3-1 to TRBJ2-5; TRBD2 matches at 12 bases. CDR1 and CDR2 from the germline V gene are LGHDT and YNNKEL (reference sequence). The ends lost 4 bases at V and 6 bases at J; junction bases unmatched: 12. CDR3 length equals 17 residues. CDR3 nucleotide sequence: TGTGCCAGCAGCCCTAGCCTAGGACTAGCGGGAACTAAGACCCAGTACTTC. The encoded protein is CASSPSLGLAGTKTQYF.

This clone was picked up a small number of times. CDR3 sequence (DNA): TGTGCCAGCAGTTTAGCGGCAGGGCTGTTGGATGAAGCTTTCTTT. Protein product: CASSLAAGLLDEAFF. The genes are TRBV27 and TRBJ1-1; tentative D call: TRBD1 (5 bases). V shed 2 bases and J shed 7 bases, with 17 bases lying between them. The CDR3 has 15 amino acids. Germline CDR1 is MNHEY and CDR2 is SMNVEV (reference sequence).

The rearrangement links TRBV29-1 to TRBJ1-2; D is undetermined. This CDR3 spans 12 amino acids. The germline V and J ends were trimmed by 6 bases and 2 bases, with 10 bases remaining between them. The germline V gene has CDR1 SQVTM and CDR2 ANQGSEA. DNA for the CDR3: TGCAGCGTCGCCGACGGAAACTATGGCTACACCTTC. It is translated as CSVADGNYGYTF.

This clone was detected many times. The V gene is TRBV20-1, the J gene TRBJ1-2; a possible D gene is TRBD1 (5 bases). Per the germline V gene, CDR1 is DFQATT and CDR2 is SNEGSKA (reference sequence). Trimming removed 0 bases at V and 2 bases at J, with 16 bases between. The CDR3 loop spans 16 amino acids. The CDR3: CSARDPRGLGNYGYTF. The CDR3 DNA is TGCAGTGCTAGAGATCCGAGGGGACTAGGGAACTATGGCTACACCTTC.

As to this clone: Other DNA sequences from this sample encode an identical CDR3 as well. DNA for the CDR3: TGTGCTAGTGGTTTAGTGGTTAGTCTCGGACAGGGGGCCTTGGACTATGGCTACACCTTC. Translating gives CASGLVVSLGQGALDYGYTF. V and J are TRBV12-5 and TRBJ1-2, with 11 bases fitting TRBD1. This CDR3 has 20 amino acids. The V segment lost 3 bases and the J segment 3 bases; nucleotides outside the gene matches: 18. Germline CDR1 is LGHNT and CDR2 is FRNRAP.

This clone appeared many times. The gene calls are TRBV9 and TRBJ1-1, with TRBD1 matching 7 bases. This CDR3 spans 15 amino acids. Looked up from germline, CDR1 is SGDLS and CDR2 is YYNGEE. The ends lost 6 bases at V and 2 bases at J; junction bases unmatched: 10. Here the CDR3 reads CASNKPGQSNTEAFF. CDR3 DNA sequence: TGTGCCAGCAACAAACCGGGACAGTCAAACACTGAAGCTTTCTTT.

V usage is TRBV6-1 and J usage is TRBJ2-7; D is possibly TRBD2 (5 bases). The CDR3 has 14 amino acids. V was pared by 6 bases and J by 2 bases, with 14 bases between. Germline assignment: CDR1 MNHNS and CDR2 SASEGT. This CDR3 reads CASRVTRRAYEQYF. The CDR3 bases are TGTGCCAGCAGGGTCACTAGAAGGGCCTACGAGCAGTACTTC.